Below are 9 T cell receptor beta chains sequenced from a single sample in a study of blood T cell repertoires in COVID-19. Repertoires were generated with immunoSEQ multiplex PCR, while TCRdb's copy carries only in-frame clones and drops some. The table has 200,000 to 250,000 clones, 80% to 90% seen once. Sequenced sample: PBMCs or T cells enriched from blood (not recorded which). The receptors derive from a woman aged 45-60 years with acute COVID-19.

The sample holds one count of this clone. CDR3 protein: CASSYGGSDTGELFF. The CDR3 DNA sequence: TGTGCCAGCAGTTACGGCGGGAGCGACACCGGGGAGCTGTTTTTT. The chain carries TRBV6-2 or TRBV6-3 and TRBJ2-2, with TRBD2 matching over 7 bases. Germline V lookup: CDR1 MNHEY, CDR2 SVGEGT. The CDR3 totals 15 residues. V gave up 2 bases and J gave up 3 bases; unmatched junction bases: 3.

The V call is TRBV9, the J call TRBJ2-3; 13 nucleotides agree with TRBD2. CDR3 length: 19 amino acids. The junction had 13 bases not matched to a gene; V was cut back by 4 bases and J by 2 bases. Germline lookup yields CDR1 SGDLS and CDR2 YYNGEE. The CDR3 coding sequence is TGTGCCAGCAGCAAAGCTCCATCCGGGACTAGCGGGGTCACAGATACGCAGTATTTT. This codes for CASSKAPSGTSGVTDTQYF.

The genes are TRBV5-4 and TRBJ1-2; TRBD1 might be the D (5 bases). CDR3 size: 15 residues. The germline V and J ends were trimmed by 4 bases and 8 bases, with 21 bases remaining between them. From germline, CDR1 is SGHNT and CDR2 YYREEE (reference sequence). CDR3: CASSAPGGEWGGYTF. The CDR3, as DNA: TGTGCCAGCAGCGCCCCTGGGGGGGAATGGGGCGGCTACACCTTC. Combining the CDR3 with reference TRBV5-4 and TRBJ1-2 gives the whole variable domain ETGVTQSPTHLIKTRGQQVTLRCSSQSGHNTVSWYQQALGQGPQFIFQYYREEENGRGNFPPRFSGLQFPNYSSELNVNALELDDSALYLCASSAPGGEWGGYTFGSGTRLTVV.

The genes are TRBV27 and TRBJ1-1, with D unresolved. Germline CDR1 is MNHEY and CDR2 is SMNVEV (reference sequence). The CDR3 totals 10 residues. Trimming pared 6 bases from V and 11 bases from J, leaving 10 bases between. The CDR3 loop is CASSTLSAFF. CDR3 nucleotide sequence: TGTGCCAGCAGCACGCTATCGGCTTTCTTT.

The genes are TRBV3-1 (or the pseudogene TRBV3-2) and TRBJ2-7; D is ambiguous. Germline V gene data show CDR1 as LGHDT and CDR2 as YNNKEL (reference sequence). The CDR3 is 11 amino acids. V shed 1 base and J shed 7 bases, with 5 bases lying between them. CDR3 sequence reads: CASSQVGEQYF. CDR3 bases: TGTGCCAGCAGCCAAGTCGGGGAGCAGTACTTC.

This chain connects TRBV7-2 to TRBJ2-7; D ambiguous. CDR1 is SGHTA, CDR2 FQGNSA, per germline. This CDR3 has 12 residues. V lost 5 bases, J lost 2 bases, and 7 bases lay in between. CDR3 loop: CASSPTPYEQYF. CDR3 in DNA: TGTGCCAGCAGCCCTACTCCCTACGAGCAGTACTTC.

The CDR3 protein is CSVVEYEQYF. The DNA for the CDR3 is TGCAGCGTTGTCGAGTACGAGCAGTACTTC. The rearrangement joins TRBV29-1 to TRBJ2-7; the D is unclear. Per the germline V gene, CDR1 is SQVTM and CDR2 is ANQGSEA. V was pared by 4 bases and J by 4 bases, with 5 bases between. The CDR3 has 10 residues.

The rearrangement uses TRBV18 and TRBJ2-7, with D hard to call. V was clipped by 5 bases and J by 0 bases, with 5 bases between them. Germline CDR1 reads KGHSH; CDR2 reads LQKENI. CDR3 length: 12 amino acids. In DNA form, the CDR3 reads TGTGCCAGCTCAACGAGCTCCTACGAGCAGTACTTC. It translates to CASSTSSYEQYF.

The CDR3 region has the DNA TGTGCCAGCAGACCCAGGGACACCCCCAATCAGCCCCAGCATTTT. Translating gives CASRPRDTPNQPQHF. The chain is built from TRBV28 and TRBJ1-5; maybe TRBD1 (6 bases). Germline CDR1 reads MDHEN; CDR2 reads SYDVKM. Trimming shortened V by 6 bases and J by 3 bases, and 15 bases separated the two germline ends. The CDR3 has 15 residues. Full variable domain (remainder filled in from reference TRBV28 and TRBJ1-5): DVKVTQSSRYLVKRTGEKVFLECVQDMDHENMFWYRQDPGLGLRLIYFSYDVKMKEKGDIPEGYSVSREKKERFSLILESASTNQTSMYLCASRPRDTPNQPQHFGDGTRLSIL.